These 21 T cell receptor beta chains were sequenced from one sample in a study of blood T cell repertoires in COVID-19. Clones were sequenced by immunoSEQ multiplex PCR, and TCRdb holds only the in-frame ones, with some missing. Of under 140,000 clones listed, roughly nine tenths were seen once; the top ten hold approximately 4.8%. The material sequenced was peripheral blood. All receptors derive from a human donor in a cohort sampled during active COVID-19.

The gene calls are TRBV28 and TRBJ2-3, with 8 positions matching TRBD1. J gave up 3 bases and V 5 bases, and 7 bases lay outside the gene matches. This CDR3 spans 15 amino acids. The germline gives CDR1 MDHEN, CDR2 SYDVKM. The CDR3 DNA follows: TGTGCCAGCAGTCCCGGGACAGGTGTAACAGATACGCAGTATTTT. Translation gives CASSPGTGVTDTQYF.

V gene TRBV7-2 combines with J gene TRBJ2-7; a possible D gene is TRBD2 (5 bases). The germline V gene has CDR1 SGHTA and CDR2 FQGNSA. This CDR3 has 14 amino acids. Trimming took off 5 bases at V and 6 bases at J, with 17 bases between the two ends. CDR3 nucleotide sequence: TGTGCCAGCAGCCCGGGATCGGGATCTTCCGAGCAGTACTTC. It specifies CASSPGSGSSEQYF.

V and J are TRBV4-1 and TRBJ2-1; 10 nucleotides agree with TRBD2. This CDR3 region has 16 residues. Losses at the gene ends were 4 bases for V and 4 bases for J; bases not matched to a gene: 7. Germline V gene data show CDR1 as MGHRA and CDR2 as YSYEKL. In nucleotides, the CDR3 is TGCGCCAGCAGCCGGGGAAGCGGGGGGGGTTACAATGAGCAGTTCTTC. It yields the protein CASSRGSGGGYNEQFF.

The chain is built from TRBV19 and TRBJ1-2; 10 bases line up with TRBD1. The trim removed 5 bases at V and 2 bases at J, leaving 2 bases unmatched. The V gene's germline CDR1 is LNHDA and CDR2 SQIVND (reference sequence). CDR3 size: 14 residues. In nucleotides, the CDR3 is TGTGCCAGTAGTCCGGGACAGGGGAACTATGGCTACACCTTC. This encodes CASSPGQGNYGYTF.

The chain uses TRBV28 and TRBJ2-1; TRBD1 agrees at 8 bases. Looked up from germline, CDR1 is MDHEN and CDR2 is SYDVKM. V was clipped by 5 bases and J by 2 bases; unmatched bases: 11. This CDR3 contains 17 residues. The CDR3 bases are TGTGCCAGCAGTAAAACCCGGACAGGGAACCCCTACAATGAGCAGTTCTTC. Its protein is CASSKTRTGNPYNEQFF.

The rearrangement joins TRBV5-1 to TRBJ2-1, with TRBD2 identical over 8 bases. Trimming took 4 bases from V and 0 from J; bases not matched to a gene: 6. There are 16 residues in the CDR3. Germline assignment: CDR1 SGHRS and CDR2 YFSETQ. CDR3 nucleotides: TGCGCCAGCAGCCCTATAAGCGGGGGCTCCTACAATGAGCAGTTCTTC. Translating gives CASSPISGGSYNEQFF. Looking up the rest from reference TRBV5-1 and TRBJ2-1 gives the full variable domain: KAGVTQTPRYLIKTRGQQVTLSCSPISGHRSVSWYQQTPGQGLQFLFEYFSETQRNKGNFPGRFSGRQFSNSRSEMNVSTLELGDSALYLCASSPISGGSYNEQFFGPGTRLTVL.

The chain joins TRBV5-8 to TRBJ2-1, with 10 bases fitting TRBD1. Trimming removed 0 bases from V and 8 bases from J; junction bases left unmatched: 8. Per the germline V gene, CDR1 is SGHTS and CDR2 is YDEGEE. The CDR3 runs to 16 residues. This CDR3 reads CASSLGRDRGLDEQFF. DNA of the CDR3: TGTGCCAGCAGCTTGGGACGGGACAGGGGTCTCGATGAGCAGTTCTTC. Complete variable domain (other parts from reference TRBV5-8 and TRBJ2-1): EAGVTQSPTHLIKTRGQQATLRCSPISGHTSVYWYQQALGLGLQFLLWYDEGEERNRGNFPPRFSGRQFPNYSSELNVNALELEDSALYLCASSLGRDRGLDEQFFGPGTRLTVL.

The V gene is TRBV6-6, the J gene TRBJ1-2, with unresolved D. Deletions cut 7 bases from V and 5 bases from J, with 14 bases between. The CDR3 has 13 amino acids. The germline gives CDR1 MNHNY, CDR2 SVGAGI (reference sequence). The CDR3: CASTLSGVYGYTF. As DNA, the CDR3 is TGTGCCAGCACCCTTTCCGGGGTTTATGGCTACACCTTC.

V usage is TRBV5-1 and J usage is TRBJ1-1; D is possibly TRBD1 (5 bases). Trimming pared 0 bases from V and 4 bases from J, leaving 13 bases between. The CDR3 extends over 15 amino acids. Germline V gene lookup returns CDR1 SGHRS and CDR2 YFSETQ. In nucleotides, the CDR3 is TGCGCCAGCAGCTTGGGGGGCGGAGGGAGCACTGAAGCTTTCTTT. Its translation is CASSLGGGGSTEAFF.

CDR3 nucleotides: TGTGCCTGGAGACCCCCCGGGGGGGGCTACACCTTC. This encodes CAWRPPGGGYTF. V is TRBV30 and J is TRBJ1-2, with TRBD1 as a possible D gene (5 bases). Germline CDR1 and CDR2: GTSNPN and SVGIG (reference sequence). The V end was cut by 3 bases, the J end by 8 bases, with 13 bases between. This CDR3 comprises 12 residues.

The chain uses TRBV3-1 (or the pseudogene TRBV3-2) and TRBJ2-7; 9 nucleotides line up with TRBD1. Unmatched junction bases numbered 8, after V lost 5 bases and J lost 6 bases. This CDR3 has 14 residues. Germline loops: CDR1 LGHDT, CDR2 YNNKEL (reference sequence). DNA of the CDR3: TGTGCCAGCAGCTTCCGGGACAGGGAAGGCGAGCAGTACTTC. Its protein is CASSFRDREGEQYF.

V and J are TRBV18 and TRBJ1-5, with a weak D call TRBD1 (5 bases). Between the trimmed V and J ends, which lost 2 bases and 5 bases, there was a span of 7 bases. The CDR3 is 13 residues long. The germline V gene encodes CDR1 KGHSH and CDR2 LQKENI. The CDR3 DNA is TGTGCCAGCTCACCAGGAGGGGATCAGCCCCAGCATTTT. The encoded protein is CASSPGGDQPQHF.

The chain joins TRBV19 to TRBJ1-5; 9 nucleotides align to TRBD1. Germline trimming cut 6 bases from V and 1 base from J; bases unmatched to any gene: 7. Per the germline V gene, CDR1 is LNHDA and CDR2 is SQIVND (reference sequence). This CDR3 region has 16 residues. In nucleotides, the CDR3 is TGTGCCAGTAGGGCAATAGGGACAGGGAGCAATCAGCCCCAGCATTTT. Translation gives CASRAIGTGSNQPQHF.

V is TRBV6-5 and J is TRBJ1-1; D is uncertain. The CDR3 runs to 13 residues. The V gene lost 7 bases and the J gene lost 2 bases, with 11 bases spanning the gap. Germline values: CDR1 MNHEY, CDR2 SVGAGI. DNA of the CDR3: TGTGCCAGCACAAGGTTGACTAACACTGAAGCTTTCTTT. It yields the protein CASTRLTNTEAFF.

The V gene is TRBV5-6, the J gene TRBJ2-1; weak D call: TRBD2 (5 bases). Germline CDR1 SGHDT, CDR2 YYEEEE. Trimming removed 6 bases at V and 0 bases at J, with 10 bases between. This CDR3 region has 14 residues. The CDR3 DNA is TGTGCCAGCAACCGAGCGGTCTCCTACAATGAGCAGTTCTTC. Translation: CASNRAVSYNEQFF.

This clone showed up just once. The rearrangement links TRBV5-1 to TRBJ1-1, with D possibly matching TRBD1 (6 bases). From germline, CDR1 is SGHRS and CDR2 YFSETQ. The V gene lost 3 bases and the J gene lost 1 base, with 10 bases spanning the gap. The CDR3 extends over 14 amino acids. The CDR3 region has the DNA TGCGCCAGCAGCTCGGACAGATCGAACACTGAAGCTTTCTTT. Amino acid sequence: CASSSDRSNTEAFF.

The chain carries TRBV11-2 and TRBJ2-2; D gene ambiguous. Trimming stripped 0 bases from V and 6 bases from J, with 8 bases between. The germline CDR1 and CDR2 sequences are SGHAT and FQNNGV. The CDR3 runs 14 residues. CDR3 loop: CASSLDLVAGELFF. DNA of the CDR3: TGTGCCAGCAGCTTAGATCTAGTAGCCGGGGAGCTGTTTTTT.

This rearrangement joins TRBV14 to TRBJ2-7, with 13 bases that match TRBD2. J lost 2 bases, V lost 10 bases, and 11 bases had no gene match. Per germline, CDR1 SGHDN and CDR2 FVKESK. This CDR3 has 16 residues. The CDR3, as DNA: TGTGCCAAAGGCCCGTTTACTAGCGGGAGGGCCTACGAGCAGTACTTC. Translation gives CAKGPFTSGRAYEQYF.

The chain combines TRBV9 with TRBJ1-5, with 9 bases matching TRBD1. This CDR3 is built from 15 residues. From germline, CDR1 is SGDLS and CDR2 YYNGEE. With V trimmed by 3 bases and J by 2 bases, 3 bases remained unmatched. The CDR3 is CASSGTGGGNQPQHF. In nucleotides, the CDR3 is TGTGCCAGCAGCGGAACAGGGGGCGGCAATCAGCCCCAGCATTTT.

V and J are TRBV7-6 and TRBJ2-2; TRBD2 might be the D (6 bases). Germline V gives CDR1 SGHVS, CDR2 FNYEAQ. V was clipped by 2 bases and J by 5 bases, with 21 bases between them. The CDR3 has 18 residues. The CDR3 spells CASSLTGVQGEETGELFF. For the CDR3, the DNA is TGTGCCAGCAGCTTAACGGGGGTCCAAGGAGAGGAGACCGGGGAGCTGTTTTTT.

The V gene is TRBV11-1, the J gene TRBJ2-2; D call uncertain. Germline assignment: CDR1 SGHAT and CDR2 FQDESV (reference sequence). The germline V and J ends were trimmed by 8 bases and 0 bases, with 10 bases remaining between them. The CDR3 is 14 residues long. CDR3 sequence reads: CASLSRANTGELFF. Written as DNA, the CDR3 is TGTGCCAGCCTATCGAGAGCGAACACCGGGGAGCTGTTTTTT.